The 18 T cell receptor beta chains given below trace back to one sample, sequenced in a study of cytomegalovirus exposure and HLA in healthy donors (TCRdb year 2017). Receptor libraries were prepared by the immunoSEQ multiplex PCR assay. The multiplex PCR relied on a mix of 60 forward primers for TCR Vbeta segments and 13 reverse primers for TCR Jbeta segments. Held by TCRdb, this immuneACCESS table contains in-frame sequences only and omits some clones. Under half of the omission traces to an unresolved V gene where checked; the cause of the rest is unknown. This sample comprises 90,000 to 130,000 clones, about 90% of them detected only once. In total, the top ten clones hold approximately 2% of the sample. Material: PBMCs. Receptor source: a man aged 35 to 55 in good health and CMV-seronegative.

The chain is built from TRBV7-2 and TRBJ1-1, with 7 positions matching TRBD1. The V segment lost 4 bases and the J segment 8 bases; nucleotides outside the gene matches: 7. Germline CDR1 and CDR2: SGHTA and FQGNSA. The CDR3 runs 13 residues. CDR3 nucleotide sequence: TGTGCCAGCAGCTACTATACAGGGGCCGAAGCTTTCTTT. Protein product: CASSYYTGAEAFF.

The chain carries TRBV29-1 and TRBJ2-3; D is unresolved. Between the trimmed V and J ends, which lost 8 bases and 5 bases, there was a span of 11 bases. This CDR3 comprises 11 residues. Per germline, CDR1 SQVTM and CDR2 ANQGSEA. CDR3 sequence: CSPTSGDTQYF. The CDR3 coding sequence is TGCAGCCCCACGTCCGGAGATACGCAGTATTTT.

The genes are TRBV7-6 and TRBJ2-5; D gene ambiguous. This CDR3 region has 11 residues. V was clipped by 6 bases and J by 5 bases, with 7 bases between them. Germline CDR1 SGHVS, CDR2 FNYEAQ. This CDR3 is CASRTGETQYF. The CDR3 nucleotides read TGTGCCAGCAGGACGGGTGAGACCCAGTACTTC.

This chain connects TRBV28 to TRBJ1-1; tentatively, D is TRBD1 (6 bases). The germline V gene has CDR1 MDHEN and CDR2 SYDVKM. Trimming took off 6 bases at V and 7 bases at J, with 15 bases between the two ends. CDR3 length: 13 residues. CDR3 coding DNA: TGTGCCAGCAGCCACCCGCAGGGACATGAAGCTTTCTTT. Its translation is CASSHPQGHEAFF.

This clone was seen a single time. This rearrangement joins TRBV7-2 to TRBJ2-5; 12 nucleotides line up with TRBD2. V shed 1 base, J shed 1 base, and the junction held 4 bases outside the gene matches. Per the germline V gene, CDR1 is SGHTA and CDR2 is FQGNSA. The CDR3 consists of 17 residues. The CDR3: CASSLGPSGGAQETQYF. The CDR3 nucleotides are TGTGCCAGCAGCTTAGGTCCTAGCGGGGGGGCCCAAGAGACCCAGTACTTC. Together with reference TRBV7-2 and TRBJ2-5, the CDR3 gives the full variable domain: GAGVSQSPSNKVTEKGKDVELRCDPISGHTALYWYRQSLGQGLEFLIYFQGNSAPDKSGLPSDRFSAERTGGSVSTLTIQRTQQEDSAVYLCASSLGPSGGAQETQYFGPGTRLLVL.

The genes are TRBV6-5 and TRBJ2-7; TRBD1 matches 10 bases. Germline V gene sequence: CDR1 MNHEY, CDR2 SVGAGI. With 4 bases clipped from V and 4 bases from J, the junction kept 7 bases outside the gene matches. The CDR3 loop spans 15 amino acids. This chain's CDR3 is CASSFGGTGVYEQYF. The CDR3 DNA follows: TGTGCCAGCAGTTTTGGGGGGACAGGGGTTTACGAGCAGTACTTC.

The V and J genes are TRBV9 and TRBJ2-1; 9 bases align to TRBD2. The germline CDR1 and CDR2 sequences are SGDLS and YYNGEE. With 4 bases clipped from V and 6 bases from J, the junction kept 8 bases outside the gene matches. CDR3 length equals 15 residues. The CDR3 loop is CASSPPGLAANEQFF. CDR3 coding DNA: TGTGCCAGCAGCCCCCCGGGACTAGCTGCCAATGAGCAGTTCTTC.

As DNA, the CDR3 is TGTGCCAGCAGCCAGGACAGCTCTGGAAACACCATATATTTT. This translates into CASSQDSSGNTIYF. V gene TRBV4-2 combines with J gene TRBJ1-3; TRBD1 is a possible D gene (6 bases). The ends were cut back, 3 bases at V and 0 bases at J, with 6 bases in the middle. This CDR3 has 14 amino acids. Germline V gene data show CDR1 as LGHNA and CDR2 as YNFKEQ.

In DNA, the CDR3 is TGTGCCACCAGCAGAGTAGTGGGGGCAGGGATCTACGAGCAGTACTTC. Its translation: CATSRVVGAGIYEQYF. The V call is TRBV15, the J call TRBJ2-7; possibly TRBD1 for D (6 bases). Germline V gives CDR1 LNHNV, CDR2 YYDKDF (reference sequence). Trimming cost V 1 base and J 3 bases, with 16 bases left between them. The CDR3 loop spans 16 amino acids.

This sequence joins TRBV4-1 and TRBJ1-5; no clear D. The CDR3 length is 15 residues. Germline V CDR1 and CDR2: MGHRA, YSYEKL. With 4 bases removed from V and 4 bases from J, the gap between germline ends came to 14 bases. The CDR3 DNA reads as TGCGCCAGCAGCCTTGAGGCAACACGGAATCAGCCCCAGCATTTT. Residues: CASSLEATRNQPQHF.

This clone has only a few counts. V gene TRBV4-2 combines with J gene TRBJ2-5; 8 nucleotides match TRBD1. The V and J ends lost 3 bases and 2 bases, in that order; junction bases with no gene match: 2. The CDR3 covers 14 residues. The germline V gene encodes CDR1 LGHNA and CDR2 YNFKEQ. CDR3: CASSHGQGQETQYF. The CDR3 DNA sequence: TGTGCCAGCAGCCATGGACAGGGACAAGAGACCCAGTACTTC.

This clone was observed a single time. J is TRBJ1-1 and V is TRBV25-1; the match to TRBD1 covers 7 bases. Germline assignment: CDR1 MGHDK and CDR2 SYGVNS. V shed 8 bases and J 0 bases; nucleotides not matched to a gene: 9. This CDR3 spans 15 amino acids. CDR3 DNA sequence: TGTGCCAGCCACGGGACAGCATCCATGAACACTGAAGCTTTCTTT. Translated: CASHGTASMNTEAFF. The whole variable domain, remainder taken from reference TRBV25-1 and TRBJ1-1, is EADIYQTPRYLVIGTGKKITLECSQTMGHDKMYWYQQDPGMELHLIHYSYGVNSTEKGDLSSESTVSRIRTEHFPLTLESARPSHTSQYLCASHGTASMNTEAFFGQGTRLTVV.

The chain has TRBV28 and TRBJ1-5, with 12 bases matching TRBD1. The length of the CDR3 is 18 residues. In germline, CDR1 is MDHEN, CDR2 SYDVKM. The J segment lost 13 bases and the V segment lost 1 base, leaving 17 bases of the junction unmatched. The CDR3: CASSLSGTGGFQRSSQHF. DNA for the CDR3: TGTGCCAGCAGTTTATCAGGGACAGGGGGCTTTCAGCGATCTTCACAGCATTTT.

The chain uses TRBV5-4 and TRBJ2-7, with 14 positions matching TRBD2. The CDR3 runs to 16 residues. V was pared by 5 bases and J by 4 bases, with 8 bases of the junction left unmatched. Germline V gene data show CDR1 as SGHNT and CDR2 as YYREEE (reference sequence). CDR3 in DNA: TGTGCCAGCAGTTCCGGACTAGCGGGGGGAACTTACGAGCAGTACTTC. Translated: CASSSGLAGGTYEQYF.

This clone was recorded only once. The J gene is TRBJ1-2, the V gene TRBV7-2; the D gene is possibly TRBD1 (5 bases). The CDR3 is 14 amino acids. CDR1 and CDR2 (germline): SGHTA, FQGNSA. Trimming left V 6 bases short and J 2 bases short, with 13 bases between. CDR3 coding DNA: TGTGCCAGCAGACTCACGGGGGGGAACTATGGCTACACCTTC. This encodes CASRLTGGNYGYTF.

This chain connects TRBV15 to TRBJ1-6, with unresolved D. The CDR3 totals 16 residues. Trimming cost V 5 bases and J 4 bases, with 15 bases left between them. Germline loops: CDR1 LNHNV, CDR2 YYDKDF (reference sequence). CDR3 nucleotide sequence: TGTGCCACCAGCCACCGGCGACGGAGGTATAATTCACCCCTCCACTTT. It yields the protein CATSHRRRRYNSPLHF. Full variable domain (outside the CDR3, taken from reference TRBV15 and TRBJ1-6): DAMVIQNPRYQVTQFGKPVTLSCSQTLNHNVMYWYQQKSSQAPKLLFHYYDKDFNNEADTPDNFQSRRPNTSFCFLDIRSPGLGDTAMYLCATSHRRRRYNSPLHFGNGTRLTVT.

This clone showed up just a few times. The chain employs TRBV18 and TRBJ1-4, with D perhaps TRBD1 (6 bases). Trimming took 6 bases from V and 7 from J, leaving 12 bases between them. Per the germline V gene, CDR1 is KGHSH and CDR2 is LQKENI. The length of the CDR3 is 13 residues. For the CDR3, the DNA is TGTGCCAGCTCTACAGGGTTGGGTGAAAAACTGTTTTTT. Translating gives CASSTGLGEKLFF.

The CDR3 DNA follows: TGTGCCAGCAGTTATGTGCGGGGGGTCGAGAACACTGAAGCTTTCTTT. This gives the protein CASSYVRGVENTEAFF. The rearrangement links TRBV6-5 to TRBJ1-1, with D perhaps matching TRBD1 (5 bases). V was cut by 3 bases and J by 1 base, with 15 bases left in between. The germline V gene has CDR1 MNHEY and CDR2 SVGAGI. The CDR3 is 16 amino acids.